The entry below gives a single T cell receptor beta chain sequence along with its context. The sample holds a few counts of this clonotype. What this receptor recognizes is not known. No much larger clone is present one base from it, and per-base qualities are unavailable. Between the V and J ends, shortened by 8 bases and 15 bases respectively, the junction contains 20 bases. As encoded in the germline V gene, CDR1 is MNHEY while CDR2 is SVGEGT. Its CDR3 holds 12 amino acids, cysteine through phenylalanine. CDR3 DNA is the only sequence kept; it has 36 bases, read in frame from the first base. These reads were obtained on an Illumina HiSeq 1500. TCRdb reprocessed the public reads (quality trimming at Q25 with fastp, clone calling with MiXCR) and kept in-frame beta chains. CDR3 protein duplicates are merged, each entry listing the most common genes and DNA. This sample is represented by 510,000 or so distinct CDR3 sequences; around 27% of them were singletons. The top ten clones comprise around 13% of the sample.

This sample was included in a study of T cell repertoires in cytomegalovirus infection (dated by TCRdb to between 2017 and 2020). About the full investigation: Donor HLA type was relevant to the analysis, because carriage of CMV infection together with the matching HLA type was indicated by public TCR beta signatures.

Findings and caveats that apply to the study as a whole: The ex vivo response was dominated by HLA-C-restricted CMV-specific TCR beta clonotypes, which also provided the single most frequent clonotype in two of eight donors. Cumulative frequency of public TCR beta family members discriminated carriers of CMV infection plus the relevant HLA type in this cohort and an independent 352-donor cohort.

This receptor was obtained from a human donor in good health (CMV status not recorded). Some clones in this sample may be carry-over from other donors' samples. Recombination linked TRBV6-2 or TRBV6-3 to TRBJ2-1, with no confidently assigned D gene. Sequenced: PBMCs. In nucleotide form, the sequence is TGTGCCAGCGAACCGAAAACGACCTTAGGGTTCTTC. Its protein product is CASEPKTTLGFF.